These 2 T cell receptor beta chains came from one sample sequenced in a study of blood T cell repertoires in COVID-19. The assay was immunoSEQ multiplex PCR, and TCRdb's table has in-frame clones only and misses some. The sample has 35,000 to 50,000 clones; nearly 90% are singletons. The sequencing sample was made of peripheral blood. These receptors were taken from a man aged 65 to 79 with active COVID-19.

The chain links TRBV6-2 or TRBV6-3 to TRBJ1-5; D is undetermined. The CDR3 is 16 residues long. The germline V gene has CDR1 MNHEY and CDR2 SVGEGT. V gave up 2 bases and J gave up 4 bases, with 15 bases separating them. The CDR3 protein is CASSYRFQDGNQPQHF. CDR3 DNA: TGTGCCAGCAGTTACAGGTTTCAGGATGGGAATCAGCCCCAGCATTTT.

The chain carries TRBV6-4 and TRBJ1-2; a weak D match, TRBD1 (5 bases). Germline CDR1 MRHNA, CDR2 SNTAGT. The CDR3 loop spans 14 amino acids. V was clipped by 5 bases and J by 6 bases, with 16 bases between them. The CDR3 nucleotides read TGTGCCAGCAGTAAGGACGTTGGGGGGGATGGCTACACCTTC. Its translation is CASSKDVGGDGYTF.